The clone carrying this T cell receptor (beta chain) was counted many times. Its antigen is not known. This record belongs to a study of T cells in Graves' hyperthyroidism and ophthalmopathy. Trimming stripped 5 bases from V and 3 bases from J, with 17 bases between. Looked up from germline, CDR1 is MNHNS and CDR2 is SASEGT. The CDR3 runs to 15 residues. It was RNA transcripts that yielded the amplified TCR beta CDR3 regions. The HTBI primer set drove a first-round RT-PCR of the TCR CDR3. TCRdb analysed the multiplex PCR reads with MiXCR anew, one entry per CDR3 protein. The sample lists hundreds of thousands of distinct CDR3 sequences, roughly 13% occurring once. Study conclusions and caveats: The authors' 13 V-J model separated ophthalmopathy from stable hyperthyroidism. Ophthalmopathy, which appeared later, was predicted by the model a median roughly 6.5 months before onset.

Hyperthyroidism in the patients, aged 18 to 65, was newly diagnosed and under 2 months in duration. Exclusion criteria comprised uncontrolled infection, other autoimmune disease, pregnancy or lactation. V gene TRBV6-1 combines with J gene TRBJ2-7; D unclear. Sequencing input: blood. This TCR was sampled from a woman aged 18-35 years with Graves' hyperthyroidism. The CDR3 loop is CASSILAGNHYEQYF. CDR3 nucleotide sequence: TGTGCCAGCAGTATATTAGCTGGTAATCACTACGAGCAGTACTTC.